What follows are 3 T cell receptor beta chains derived from one specimen sequenced in a study of human T cells and chemical hapten exposure. TCRdb called the RACE reads again in MiXCR, with one record for every CDR3 protein. Counted here are more than 55,000 distinct CDR3 sequences, roughly 9.8% occurring once; the ten biggest clones make up nearly 10%. Noted time point: pre-sensitization, week 0. Indicated treatment: therapeutic diphenylcyclopropenone sensitization with weekly scalp DPC. This material consisted of whole blood, taken in connection with sensitization to the hapten diphenylcyclopropenone (DPC). The receptors were sampled from a man aged 35-49 years with alopecia areata. Some clones in this sample may be carry-over from other donors' samples.

This clonotype has at least ten counts. The chain joins TRBV7-3 to TRBJ2-1, with a possible D match to TRBD1 (5 bases). The CDR3 runs 13 residues. V was cut by 5 bases and J by 9 bases, with 14 bases left in between. Germline values: CDR1 SGHTA, CDR2 FQGTGA. CDR3 DNA: TGTGCCAGCAGCCGAACGCAGGGCAGTGAGCAGTTCTTC. Translation gives CASSRTQGSEQFF.

This clonotype has a handful of counts. This chain connects TRBV18 to TRBJ1-5; D gene uncertain. Germline loops: CDR1 KGHSH, CDR2 LQKENI. V was cut by 5 bases and J by 11 bases, with 22 bases left in between. The CDR3 is 15 residues long. For the CDR3, the DNA is TGTGCCAGCTCAGCGACAAGCTCCGCGGAAAGGACCCAGCATTTT. Protein sequence: CASSATSSAERTQHF.

This clonotype has a handful of counts. This chain joins TRBV7-2 and TRBJ2-2; a possible D gene is TRBD1 (6 bases). Per germline, CDR1 SGHTA and CDR2 FQGNSA. The CDR3 length is 15 residues. V dropped 5 bases and J dropped 4 bases, with 14 bases sitting between them. CDR3 amino acids: CASSPTGSTTGELFF. As DNA, the CDR3 is TGTGCCAGCAGCCCAACAGGGTCGACCACCGGGGAGCTGTTTTTT.